Following are 24 T cell receptor beta chains from one sample sequenced in a study of shared clonotypes between healthy human individuals. The method was immunoSEQ multiplex PCR; TCRdb's version includes in-frame clones alone and lacks a portion of them. The repertoire holds about 1.5 million clones, with around 97% as singletons. Specimen: naive CD4+ T cells sorted from blood. Subset described: CD45RA+ positively selected. These receptors were obtained from a man aged 25-45 years in good health.

This sequence joins TRBV9 and TRBJ2-7, with 8 bases lining up with TRBD1. CDR1 is SGDLS and CDR2 is YYNGEE in the germline V gene. V dropped 0 bases and J dropped 2; count of bases not matched to a gene: 7. This CDR3 comprises 16 residues. The CDR3, as DNA: TGTGCCAGCAGCGTAGCCGCAGGGGGCGGGCCCTACGAGCAGTACTTC. Protein sequence: CASSVAAGGGPYEQYF.

V gene TRBV2 combines with J gene TRBJ2-5; the D is unclear. The CDR3 covers 11 residues. V lost 8 bases and J lost 3, with 7 bases in between. Germline lookup yields CDR1 SNHLY and CDR2 FYNNEI. For the CDR3, the DNA is TGTGCCAGCGGTCCGAAAGAGACCCAGTACTTC. Translating it yields CASGPKETQYF.

V and J are TRBV7-2 and TRBJ2-7; D is possibly TRBD1 (5 bases). Trimming stripped 2 bases from V and 6 bases from J, with 11 bases between. Per germline, CDR1 SGHTA and CDR2 FQGNSA. CDR3 length equals 13 residues. The CDR3 DNA reads TGTGCCAGCAGCTTACGCTTCCAGGGCGAGCAGTACTTC. This codes for CASSLRFQGEQYF.

V is TRBV28 and J is TRBJ1-5; D not resolved. V shed 5 bases and J shed 0 bases, with 11 bases lying between them. The CDR3 loop spans 15 amino acids. Per the germline V gene, CDR1 is MDHEN and CDR2 is SYDVKM. CDR3 residues: CASSQGFYSNQPQHF. Written as DNA, the CDR3 is TGTGCCAGCAGTCAAGGGTTTTATAGCAATCAGCCCCAGCATTTT.

The table lists this clone with a count of one. The chain combines TRBV7-9 with TRBJ1-6; 8 nucleotides align to TRBD1. V gave up 5 bases and J gave up 7 bases; unmatched junction bases: 10. Germline CDR1 SEHNR, CDR2 FQNEAQ (reference sequence). The CDR3 length is 16 residues. The chain's CDR3 is CASSGGSRDRNSPLHF. In DNA form, the CDR3 reads TGTGCCAGCAGCGGAGGGTCCCGGGACAGGAATTCACCCCTCCACTTT.

The V gene is TRBV5-1, the J gene TRBJ2-3, with TRBD2 identical over 8 bases. Germline V CDR1 and CDR2: SGHRS, YFSETQ. V trimming: 1 base; J trimming: 2 bases; junction bases outside the gene matches: 12. CDR3 length: 18 residues. The CDR3 region has the DNA TGCGCCAGCAGCTTGAGTCGGGAGGGCCCCTGGGTCACAGATACGCAGTATTTT. It specifies CASSLSREGPWVTDTQYF.

V and J are TRBV27 and TRBJ2-1; TRBD2 matches at 7 bases. Germline V gene data show CDR1 as MNHEY and CDR2 as SMNVEV (reference sequence). The CDR3 is 16 residues long. The V segment lost 2 bases and the J segment 2 bases; nucleotides outside the gene matches: 6. The CDR3 nucleotides read TGTGCCAGCAGTTTACTCCGGGGGGTTACCTACAATGAGCAGTTCTTC. It translates to CASSLLRGVTYNEQFF.

CDR3 bases: TGTGCCAGCAGTGACAGGGAACTTATGAACACTGAAGCTTTCTTT. Its translation: CASSDRELMNTEAFF. The chain carries TRBV25-1 and TRBJ1-1; D is perhaps TRBD1 (5 bases). The V gene's germline CDR1 is MGHDK and CDR2 SYGVNS. The germline V and J ends were trimmed by 3 bases and 0 bases, with 11 bases remaining between them. CDR3 length: 15 amino acids.

This chain connects TRBV9 to TRBJ2-1; 11 bases are a match to TRBD2. Germline V lookup: CDR1 SGDLS, CDR2 YYNGEE. The CDR3 length is 16 residues. Germline trimming cut 1 base from V and 6 bases from J; bases unmatched to any gene: 6. The CDR3 DNA reads as TGTGCCAGCAGCGTAACAACTAGCGGGAGTCTCAATGAGCAGTTCTTC. Translated: CASSVTTSGSLNEQFF.

This clone was counted at least ten times. The rearrangement uses TRBV4-3 and TRBJ1-2; 8 bases are shared with TRBD1. V trimming: 4 bases; J trimming: 5 bases; junction bases outside the gene matches: 6. The CDR3 is made up of 14 amino acids. Germline CDR1 LGHNA, CDR2 YSLEER. The CDR3 sequence: CASSRGQGVYGYTF. The CDR3, as DNA: TGCGCCAGCAGCCGTGGACAGGGAGTTTATGGCTACACCTTC.

The rearrangement links TRBV5-4 to TRBJ2-2; the D gene could be TRBD1 or TRBD2 (5 bases each). The V gene's germline CDR1 is SGHNT and CDR2 YYREEE (reference sequence). The CDR3 is 15 residues long. The V end was cut by 7 bases, the J end by 0 bases, with 13 bases between. CDR3 protein: CASFRGAANTGELFF. The DNA for the CDR3 is TGTGCCAGCTTCAGAGGGGCCGCGAACACCGGGGAGCTGTTTTTT.

With respect to this clone: The sample has other DNA sequences that encode this CDR3 too. The V call is TRBV28, the J call TRBJ2-6; D is perhaps TRBD1 or TRBD2 (5 bases each). Germline-derived CDR1 and CDR2 are MDHEN and SYDVKM. The CDR3 is 13 amino acids. Deletions cut 6 bases from V and 4 bases from J, with 7 bases between. The CDR3 spells CASSGAGANVLTF. The CDR3 DNA reads TGTGCCAGCAGCGGGGCCGGGGCCAACGTCCTGACTTTC.

The CDR3 DNA follows: TGTGCCAGCAGTGAAGCGTTCGCGGGGACTAATGAAAAACTGTTTTTT. Translating it yields CASSEAFAGTNEKLFF. The chain links TRBV6-1 to TRBJ1-4; the D is unclear. Germline-derived CDR1 and CDR2 are MNHNS and SASEGT. Between the trimmed V and J ends, which lost 0 bases and 2 bases, there was a span of 10 bases. CDR3 length: 16 amino acids.

The chain is built from TRBV2 and TRBJ2-7; TRBD2 aligns across 10 bases. Germline V lookup: CDR1 SNHLY, CDR2 FYNNEI. This CDR3 contains 18 residues. The trim removed 6 bases at V and 4 bases at J, leaving 18 bases unmatched. For the CDR3, the DNA is TGTGCCAGCAGCCTGAGGACCCCGGCTAGCGGGAGTTCTTACGAGCAGTACTTC. It is translated as CASSLRTPASGSSYEQYF.

The chain carries TRBV5-6 and TRBJ2-7; a weak D match, TRBD2 (6 bases). The CDR3 loop spans 15 amino acids. The germline gives CDR1 SGHDT, CDR2 YYEEEE. Deletions cut 4 bases from V and 1 base from J, with 15 bases between. For the CDR3, the DNA is TGTGCCAGCAGCCCAACCGGGACTCTTTCCTACGAGCAGTACTTC. This codes for CASSPTGTLSYEQYF.

This clone is a singleton in its sample. The rearrangement links TRBV28 to TRBJ2-4; tentatively, D is TRBD2 (5 bases). The CDR3 extends over 12 amino acids. The V end was cut by 5 bases, the J end by 6 bases, with 8 bases between. Germline-derived CDR1 and CDR2 are MDHEN and SYDVKM. CDR3 region: CASSEGGNIQYF. Here the CDR3 DNA reads TGTGCCAGCAGTGAGGGTGGAAACATTCAGTACTTC.

This chain links TRBV5-1 with TRBJ2-5; the D is unclear. This CDR3 contains 14 residues. Germline V CDR1 and CDR2: SGHRS, YFSETQ. The V end lost 2 bases, the J end lost 4 bases, and 12 bases lay between the germline ends. This CDR3 reads CASSFAPIRETQYF. For the CDR3, the DNA is TGCGCCAGCAGCTTCGCACCGATCCGAGAGACCCAGTACTTC.

Only one count was recorded for this clone. The V call is TRBV10-3, the J call TRBJ2-1; 12 bases align to TRBD2. There are 15 residues in the CDR3. The germline V gene encodes CDR1 ENHRY and CDR2 SYGVKD. J gave up 9 bases and V 4 bases, and 7 bases lay outside the gene matches. CDR3 bases: TGTGCCATCAGTGTTCGACTAGCGGGAGTAATTGAGCAGTTCTTC. The encoded protein is CAISVRLAGVIEQFF.

The gene calls are TRBV10-3 and TRBJ1-4; D might be TRBD1 (6 bases). Deletions cut 0 bases from V and 8 bases from J, with 16 bases between. The V gene's germline CDR1 is ENHRY and CDR2 SYGVKD. This CDR3 is built from 16 residues. The CDR3 DNA sequence: TGTGCCATCAGTGAGTCGTTCCTCCGGGACAACGAAAAACTGTTTTTT. Amino acids: CAISESFLRDNEKLFF.

The rearrangement joins TRBV6-1 to TRBJ1-1; 10 bases agree with TRBD1. V shed 6 bases and J 6 bases; nucleotides not matched to a gene: 7. CDR1 and CDR2 (germline): MNHNS, SASEGT. The CDR3 covers 14 residues. For the CDR3, the DNA is TGTGCCAGCAGATCAGGGACAGGGGTCGCTGAAGCTTTCTTT. Residues: CASRSGTGVAEAFF.

In this sample, this clone turned up once. The chain couples TRBV5-1 to TRBJ1-3; tentatively, D is TRBD1 (5 bases). Germline V gene sequence: CDR1 SGHRS, CDR2 YFSETQ. The CDR3 runs to 19 residues. Between the trimmed V and J ends, which lost 2 bases and 0 bases, there was a span of 21 bases. As DNA, the CDR3 is TGCGCCAGCAGCTTCACAGGAAGAAGTAACAAACCCTCTGGAAACACCATATATTTT. Translating gives CASSFTGRSNKPSGNTIYF.

This chain links TRBV2 with TRBJ2-1, with unresolved D. V was cut by 5 bases and J by 4 bases, with 9 bases left in between. The CDR3 contains 13 residues. The germline V gene has CDR1 SNHLY and CDR2 FYNNEI. The CDR3 DNA reads TGTGCCAGCAGTTTGCTAAATTACAATGAGCAGTTCTTC. Its translation: CASSLLNYNEQFF. The complete variable domain, with remaining parts taken from reference TRBV2 and TRBJ2-1, reads EPEVTQTPSHQVTQMGQEVILRCVPISNHLYFYWYRQILGQKVEFLVSFYNNEISEKSEIFDDQFSVERPDGSNFTLKIRSTKLEDSAMYFCASSLLNYNEQFFGPGTRLTVL.

This chain uses TRBV7-2 with TRBJ2-5, with a possible D match to TRBD2 (6 bases). From germline, CDR1 is SGHTA and CDR2 FQGNSA. Trimming stripped 6 bases from V and 3 bases from J, with 17 bases between. The CDR3 contains 15 residues. The CDR3 sequence is CASSRGSGLKETQYF. The CDR3 coding sequence is TGTGCCAGCAGTAGAGGGTCAGGACTAAAAGAGACCCAGTACTTC.

This rearrangement joins TRBV5-1 to TRBJ2-4; D not resolved. The V and J ends lost 0 bases and 1 base respectively, with 8 bases between them. The CDR3 is 15 amino acids. In germline, CDR1 is SGHRS, CDR2 YFSETQ. The CDR3 spells CASSLDPLAKNIQYF. Here the CDR3 DNA reads TGCGCCAGCAGCTTGGACCCTCTGGCCAAAAACATTCAGTACTTC.